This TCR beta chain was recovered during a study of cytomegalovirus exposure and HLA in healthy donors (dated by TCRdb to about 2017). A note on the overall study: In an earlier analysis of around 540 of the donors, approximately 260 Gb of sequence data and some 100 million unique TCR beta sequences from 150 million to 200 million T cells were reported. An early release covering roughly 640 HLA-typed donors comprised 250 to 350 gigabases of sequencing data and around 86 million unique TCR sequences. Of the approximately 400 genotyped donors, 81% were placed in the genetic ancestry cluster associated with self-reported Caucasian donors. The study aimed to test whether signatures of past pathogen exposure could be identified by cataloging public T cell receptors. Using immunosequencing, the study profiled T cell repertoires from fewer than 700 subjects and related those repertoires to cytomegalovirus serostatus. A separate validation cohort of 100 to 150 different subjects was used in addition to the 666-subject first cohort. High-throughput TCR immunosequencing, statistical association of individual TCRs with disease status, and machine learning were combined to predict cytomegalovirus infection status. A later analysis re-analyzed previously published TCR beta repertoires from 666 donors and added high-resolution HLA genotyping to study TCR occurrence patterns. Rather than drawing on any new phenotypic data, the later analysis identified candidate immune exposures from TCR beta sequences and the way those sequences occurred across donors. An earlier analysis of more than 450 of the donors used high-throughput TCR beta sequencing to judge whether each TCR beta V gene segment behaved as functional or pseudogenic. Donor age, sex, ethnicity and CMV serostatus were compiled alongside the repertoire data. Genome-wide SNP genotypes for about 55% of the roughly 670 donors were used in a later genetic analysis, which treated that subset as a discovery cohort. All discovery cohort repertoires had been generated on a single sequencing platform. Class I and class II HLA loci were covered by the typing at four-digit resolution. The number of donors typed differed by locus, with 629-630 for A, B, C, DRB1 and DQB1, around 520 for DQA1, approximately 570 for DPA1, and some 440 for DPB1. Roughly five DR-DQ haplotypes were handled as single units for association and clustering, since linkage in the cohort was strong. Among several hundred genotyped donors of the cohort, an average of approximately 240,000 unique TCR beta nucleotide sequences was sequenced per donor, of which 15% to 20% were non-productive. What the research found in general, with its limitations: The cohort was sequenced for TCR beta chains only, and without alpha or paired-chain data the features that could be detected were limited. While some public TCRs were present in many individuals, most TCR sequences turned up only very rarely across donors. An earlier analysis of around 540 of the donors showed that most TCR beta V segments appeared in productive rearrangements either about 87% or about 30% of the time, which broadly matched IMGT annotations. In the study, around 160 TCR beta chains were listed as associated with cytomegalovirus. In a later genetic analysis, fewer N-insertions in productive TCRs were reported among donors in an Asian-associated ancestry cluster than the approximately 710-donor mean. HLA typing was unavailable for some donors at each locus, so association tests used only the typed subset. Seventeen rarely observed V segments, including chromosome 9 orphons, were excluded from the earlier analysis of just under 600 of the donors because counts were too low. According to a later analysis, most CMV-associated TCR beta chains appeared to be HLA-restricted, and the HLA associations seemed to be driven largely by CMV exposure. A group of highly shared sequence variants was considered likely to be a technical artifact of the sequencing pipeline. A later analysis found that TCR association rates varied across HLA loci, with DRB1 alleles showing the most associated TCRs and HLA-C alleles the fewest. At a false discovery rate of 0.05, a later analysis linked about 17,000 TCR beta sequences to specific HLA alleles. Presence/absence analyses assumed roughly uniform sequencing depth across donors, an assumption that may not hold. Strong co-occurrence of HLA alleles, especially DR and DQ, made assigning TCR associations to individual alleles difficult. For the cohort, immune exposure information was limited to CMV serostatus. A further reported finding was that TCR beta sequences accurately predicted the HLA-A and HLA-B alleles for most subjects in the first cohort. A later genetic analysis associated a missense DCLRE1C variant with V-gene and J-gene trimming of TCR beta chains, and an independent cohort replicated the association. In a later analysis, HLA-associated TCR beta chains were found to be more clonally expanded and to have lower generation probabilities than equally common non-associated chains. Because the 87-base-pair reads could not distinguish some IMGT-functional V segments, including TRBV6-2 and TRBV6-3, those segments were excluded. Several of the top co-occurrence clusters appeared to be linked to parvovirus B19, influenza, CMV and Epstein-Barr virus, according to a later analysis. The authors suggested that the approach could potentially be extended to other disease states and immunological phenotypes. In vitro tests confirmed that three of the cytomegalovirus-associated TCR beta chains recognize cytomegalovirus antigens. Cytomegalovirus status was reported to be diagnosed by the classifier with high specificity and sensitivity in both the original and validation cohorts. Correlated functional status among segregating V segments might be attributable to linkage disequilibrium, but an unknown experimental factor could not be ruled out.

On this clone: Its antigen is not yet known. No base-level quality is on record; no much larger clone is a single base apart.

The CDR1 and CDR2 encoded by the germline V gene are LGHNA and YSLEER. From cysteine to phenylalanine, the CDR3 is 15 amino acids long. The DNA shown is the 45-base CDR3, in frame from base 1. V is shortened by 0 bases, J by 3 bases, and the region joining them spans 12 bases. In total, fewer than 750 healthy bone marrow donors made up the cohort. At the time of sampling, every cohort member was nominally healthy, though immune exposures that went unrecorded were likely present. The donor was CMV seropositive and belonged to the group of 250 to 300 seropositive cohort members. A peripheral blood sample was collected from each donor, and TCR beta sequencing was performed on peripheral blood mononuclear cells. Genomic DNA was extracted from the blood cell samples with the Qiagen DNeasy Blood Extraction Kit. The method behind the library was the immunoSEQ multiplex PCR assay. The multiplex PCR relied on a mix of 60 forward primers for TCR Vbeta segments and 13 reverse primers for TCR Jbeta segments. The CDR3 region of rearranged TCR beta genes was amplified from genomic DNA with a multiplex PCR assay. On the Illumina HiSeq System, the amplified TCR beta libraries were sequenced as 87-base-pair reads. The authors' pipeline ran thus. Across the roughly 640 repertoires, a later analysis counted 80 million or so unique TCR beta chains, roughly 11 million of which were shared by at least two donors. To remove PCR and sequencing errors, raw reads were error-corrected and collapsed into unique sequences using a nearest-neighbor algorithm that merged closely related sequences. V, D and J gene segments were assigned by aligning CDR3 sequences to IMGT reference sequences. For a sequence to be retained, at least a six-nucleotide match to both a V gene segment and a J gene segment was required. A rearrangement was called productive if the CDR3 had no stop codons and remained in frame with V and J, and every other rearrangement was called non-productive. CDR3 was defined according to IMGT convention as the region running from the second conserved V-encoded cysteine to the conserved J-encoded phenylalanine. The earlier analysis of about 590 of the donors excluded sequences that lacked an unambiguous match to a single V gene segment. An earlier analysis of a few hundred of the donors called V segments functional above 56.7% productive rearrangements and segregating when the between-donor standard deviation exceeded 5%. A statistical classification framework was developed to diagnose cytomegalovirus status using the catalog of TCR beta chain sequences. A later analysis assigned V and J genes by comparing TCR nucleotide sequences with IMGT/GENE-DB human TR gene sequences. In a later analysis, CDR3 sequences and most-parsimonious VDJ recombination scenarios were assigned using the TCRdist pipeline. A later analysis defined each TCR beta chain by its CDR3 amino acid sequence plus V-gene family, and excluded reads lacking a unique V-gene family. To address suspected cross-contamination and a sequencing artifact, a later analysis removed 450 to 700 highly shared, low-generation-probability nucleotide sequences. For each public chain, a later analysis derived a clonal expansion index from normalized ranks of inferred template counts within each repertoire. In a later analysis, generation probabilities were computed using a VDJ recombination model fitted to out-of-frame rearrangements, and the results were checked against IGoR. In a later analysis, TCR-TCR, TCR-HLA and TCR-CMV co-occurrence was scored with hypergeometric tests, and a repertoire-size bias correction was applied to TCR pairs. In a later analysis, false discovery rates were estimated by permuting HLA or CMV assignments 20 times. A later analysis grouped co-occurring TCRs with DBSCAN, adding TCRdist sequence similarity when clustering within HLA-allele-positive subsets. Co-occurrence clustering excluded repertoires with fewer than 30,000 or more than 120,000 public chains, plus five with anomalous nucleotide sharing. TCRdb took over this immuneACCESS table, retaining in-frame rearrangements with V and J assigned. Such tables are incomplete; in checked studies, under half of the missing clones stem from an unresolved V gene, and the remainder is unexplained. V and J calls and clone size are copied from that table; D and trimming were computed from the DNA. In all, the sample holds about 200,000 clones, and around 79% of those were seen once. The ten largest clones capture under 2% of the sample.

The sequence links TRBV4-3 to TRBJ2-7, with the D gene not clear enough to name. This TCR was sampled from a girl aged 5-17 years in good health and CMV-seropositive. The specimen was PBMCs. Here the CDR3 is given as CASSQDAIPHYEQYF. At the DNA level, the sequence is TGCGCCAGCAGCCAAGATGCGATTCCCCACTACGAGCAGTACTTC.